The source of this TCR beta chain is a study of T-cell memory formation after mild COVID-19. Comment on this clonotype: Its antigen is undetermined.

In TCRdb, the 5' RACE reads were re-called with MiXCR into one record per CDR3 protein. The table shows fewer than 500,000 distinct CDR3 sequences, with about 23% occurring only once. Germline V gives CDR1 LGHNA, CDR2 YSLEER. This CDR3 has 13 residues. Trimming took 4 bases from V and 8 from J; bases not matched to a gene: 7. General study findings and limits: Pre-infection memory carried some responding clones, suggesting that cross-reactive memory joined.

Specimen: PBMCs or a T cell subset sorted from them (not recorded which). The chain employs TRBV4-3 and TRBJ1-2; 7 bases are shared with TRBD1. This sequence originates from an adult woman who had mild COVID-19 (a few samples of this study predate the infection). Cell type and time point are not known. The chain's CDR3 is CASSLTGSEGYTF. CDR3 coding DNA: TGCGCCAGCAGCCTGACAGGGAGTGAGGGCTACACCTTC.